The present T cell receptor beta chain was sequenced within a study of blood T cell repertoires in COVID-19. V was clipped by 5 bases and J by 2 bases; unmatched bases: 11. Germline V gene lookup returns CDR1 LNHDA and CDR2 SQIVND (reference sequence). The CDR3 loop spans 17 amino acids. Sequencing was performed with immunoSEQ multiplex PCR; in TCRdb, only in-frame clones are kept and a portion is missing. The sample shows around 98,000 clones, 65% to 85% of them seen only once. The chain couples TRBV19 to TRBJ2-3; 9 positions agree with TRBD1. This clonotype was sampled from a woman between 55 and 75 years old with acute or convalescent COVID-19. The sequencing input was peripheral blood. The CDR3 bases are TGTGCCAGTAGTGGGGGCCCGGGACAGGGTGTCACAGATACGCAGTATTTT. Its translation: CASSGGPGQGVTDTQYF.